These T cell receptor beta chains were read from a single sample in a study of STAT3 mutations in large granular lymphocyte leukemia. The table came from immunoSEQ multiplex PCR; TCRdb's copy has only in-frame clones and leaves some out. Among 13,000 or so clones listed, 88% were seen once. Material for sequencing was PBMCs. The receptor set was obtained from a human donor with T large granular lymphocyte leukemia. Some clones in this sample may be carry-over from other donors' samples. Both conserved end residues are part of each CDR3. Each record gives: D gene, V gene, clone size, J gene, CDR3 DNA, CDR3 protein. A D gene is named only where the DNA matches it firmly. Not all rows give a size; the values are once, few, many and, for expanded clones, a class.

>.|TRBV4-2|.|TRBJ1-1
TGTGCCAGCAGCCGCCTAGTGAACACTGAAGCTTTCTTT
CASSRLVNTEAFF
>TRBD2|TRBV30|.|TRBJ2-7
TGTGCCTGGAGTGCTAGCGGGAGAGGCGAGCAGTACTTC
CAWSASGRGEQYF
>.|TRBV5-1|.|TRBJ1-2
TGCGCCAGCAGCTTGAGCGGGGTCTATGGCTACACCTTC
CASSLSGVYGYTF
>.|TRBV15|.|TRBJ1-5
TGTGCCACCAGCAGACACGGGACAATTTATCAGCCCCAGCATTTT
CATSRHGTIYQPQHF
>.|TRBV9|.|TRBJ1-4
TGTGCCAGCAGCGAAGGACCTGCAACTAATGAAAAACTGTTTTTT
CASSEGPATNEKLFF
>.|TRBV19|few|TRBJ1-4
TGTGCCAGTAGTGACCAGGGGCGGAATACTAATGAAAAACTGTTTTTT
CASSDQGRNTNEKLFF
>.|TRBV20-1|.|TRBJ1-1
TGCAGTGCCCGCCGGGGAGTCGAGGCTTTCTTT
CSARRGVEAFF
>.|TRBV29-1|.|TRBJ2-7
TGCAGCGTTGATGGGGGGGCGACGGGCGAGCAGTACTTC
CSVDGGATGEQYF
>.|TRBV25-1|.|TRBJ1-3
TGTGCCAGCAGTGAATCCCTTCGAGGATCTGGAAACACCATATATTTT
CASSESLRGSGNTIYF
>TRBD2|TRBV5-4|.|TRBJ2-1
TGTGCCACCGCACCTTCCGGGACTAGCGGGGGCCGAACCTACAATGAGCAGTTCTTC
CATAPSGTSGGRTYNEQFF
>.|TRBV5-1|.|TRBJ1-3
TGCGCCAGCAGCTTGGGAATCGGGCCTGGAGGAAACACCATATATTTT
CASSLGIGPGGNTIYF
>.|TRBV28|.|TRBJ1-2
TGTGCCAGCAGCCCGAGGGGATATGGCTACACCTTC
CASSPRGYGYTF
>.|TRBV7-2|.|TRBJ1-2
TGTGCCAGCAGCTTAGGTCCGGGTGGGTATGGCTACACCTTC
CASSLGPGGYGYTF
>TRBD1|TRBV5-1|.|TRBJ2-1
TGCGCCAGCATCGAGGGGGCGGAAAGCTCCTACAATGAGCAGTTCTTC
CASIEGAESSYNEQFF
>.|TRBV4-3|.|TRBJ1-2
TGCGCCAGCAGCCAAGATCCGAGAAGAGGCTACACCTTC
CASSQDPRRGYTF
>.|TRBV29-1|.|TRBJ1-4
TGCAGCGTTGAAGCCGATTTCGCGGGTGAAAAACTGTTTTTT
CSVEADFAGEKLFF
>TRBD2|TRBV6-1|.|TRBJ2-5
TGTGCCAGCAGTGAGTCGGTAGCGGGGGGTCTTGGAGAGACCCAGTACTTC
CASSESVAGGLGETQYF
>.|TRBV4-1|few|TRBJ1-6
TGCGCCAGCAGGCGGGAGTATAATTCACCCCTCCACTTT
CASRREYNSPLHF
>.|TRBV6-5|few|TRBJ1-2
TGTGCCAGCACACCAATAGCAGGGGACCATGGCTACACCTTC
CASTPIAGDHGYTF
>.|TRBV6-5|.|TRBJ1-2
TGTGCCAGCAGTTACCGTCAGGGACGAGGCTACACCTTC
CASSYRQGRGYTF
>.|TRBV18|few|TRBJ1-1
TGTGCCAGCTCACCGGCTCGGGGGCTGGTCACTGAAGCTTTCTTT
CASSPARGLVTEAFF
>.|TRBV10-3|.|TRBJ2-2
TGTGCCATCAATTCGGCAAGTTATCTGGACACCGGGGAGCTGTTTTTT
CAINSASYLDTGELFF
>TRBD1|TRBV5-1|once|TRBJ1-1
TGCGCCAGCAGCTTAGAGACAGGGGTCTCCGAAGCTTTCTTT
CASSLETGVSEAFF
>.|TRBV13|.|TRBJ2-1
TGTGCCAGCAGCTTAGAACAGGGTCAGTTCTTC
CASSLEQGQFF
>.|TRBV21-1|.|TRBJ1-4
TGTGCCAGCAGCAAAGCGCCCTGGACAGGGTGTCGTCGTAATGAAAAACTGTTTTTT
CASSKAPWTGCRRNEKLFF
>.|TRBV9|.|TRBJ1-2
TGTGCCAGCAGCGTAGCTTCAGGCGCTGGGGCTGGCTACACCTTC
CASSVASGAGAGYTF
>TRBD1|TRBV6-5|.|TRBJ1-2
TGTGCCAGCAGAGCAGGGGGCGCGGGTGGCTACACCTTC
CASRAGGAGGYTF
>.|TRBV5-4|.|TRBJ1-1
TGTGCCAGCAGCTCCAGAACAGGGCTGGGGACTGAAGCTTTCTTT
CASSSRTGLGTEAFF
>TRBD1|TRBV13|.|TRBJ1-4
TGTGCCAGCAGCTCCCCCCGGGACAGTGAAAAACTGTTTTTT
CASSSPRDSEKLFF
>TRBD1|TRBV5-1|.|TRBJ1-1
TGCGCCAGCAGCCTCATCCTCGGGACAGGGGGGCTTAGGGGCACTGAAGCTTTCTTT
CASSLILGTGGLRGTEAFF
>.|TRBV28|.|TRBJ1-2
TGTGCCAGCAGTCGTATACAGGGAGCCTATGGCTACACCTTC
CASSRIQGAYGYTF
>.|TRBV6-6|.|TRBJ2-7
TGTGCCAGCAGCCCCACGGGCAGGGCCGAGCAGTACTTC
CASSPTGRAEQYF
>TRBD2|TRBV9|.|TRBJ2-7
TGTGCCAGCAGCGTAGAGGGGACTAGCGCCTACGAGCAGTACTTC
CASSVEGTSAYEQYF
>.|TRBV2|.|TRBJ1-1
TGTGCCAGCAGTGATTCTCGCCAGAACACTGAAGCTTTCTTT
CASSDSRQNTEAFF
>.|TRBV19|few|TRBJ1-1
TGTGCCAGTAGTATTGTCTCGAACACTGAAGCTTTCTTT
CASSIVSNTEAFF
>.|TRBV14|few|TRBJ1-1
TGTGCCAGCAGCCAAGTGGACACTGAAGCTTTCTTT
CASSQVDTEAFF
>.|TRBV19|.|TRBJ1-2
TGTGCCAGTAGTCGAGGCTATGGCTACACCTTC
CASSRGYGYTF
>.|TRBV19|.|TRBJ1-2
TGTGCCAGTAGTTTCACACCGGCCAAATATGGCTACACCTTC
CASSFTPAKYGYTF
>.|TRBV19|.|TRBJ2-3
TGTGCCAGTAGTACTGGGTGGGCAGATACGCAGTATTTT
CASSTGWADTQYF
>TRBD1|TRBV29-1|.|TRBJ1-1
TGCAGCGTTGCCCAGGGGGGTTCGAACACTGAAGCTTTCTTT
CSVAQGGSNTEAFF
>TRBD2|TRBV5-1|few|TRBJ2-3
TGCGCCAGCAGCTTGGCGGGGGGGCAGAGGACAGATACGCAGTATTTT
CASSLAGGQRTDTQYF
>.|TRBV7-8|.|TRBJ1-4
TGTGCCAGCTGCCCTTCGATAGCTGAAAAACTGTTTTTT
CASCPSIAEKLFF
>TRBD2|TRBV5-4|.|TRBJ2-1
TGTGCCAGCAGCTCCATCGGGGGGGGTTACTACAATGAGCAGTTCTTC
CASSSIGGGYYNEQFF
>.|TRBV5-8|.|TRBJ1-4
TGTGCCAGCAGCCCACGGGGGGCAGGCGAAAAACTGTTTTTT
CASSPRGAGEKLFF
>TRBD1|TRBV5-4|.|TRBJ2-7
TGTGCCAGCAGCTTGCAGGGGGTCTACGAGCAGTACTTC
CASSLQGVYEQYF
>.|TRBV2|.|TRBJ1-5
TGTGCCAGCGCGCCGGGGGCTCTTCAGCCCCAGCATTTT
CASAPGALQPQHF